The rows below give T cell receptor beta chains drawn from one sample of a study of T cell changes during pregnancy in multiple sclerosis. Data came from immunoSEQ multiplex PCR; TCRdb stores just in-frame clones and leaves some out. Altogether tens of thousands of clones are present, about 90% being singletons, with the ten largest covering 0.4% to 0.5%. The sequenced sample was CD4+ T cells from peripheral blood mononuclear cells, obtained after pregnancy. All receptors derive from a female donor with multiple sclerosis, enrolled in a pregnancy study. Both conserved end residues are part of each CDR3. The D gene is left open where the match is weak. Clone size is given for some rows only: seen once, a few or many times, or a class if the clone is expanded.

size: once; D: TRBD1; V: TRBV28; J: TRBJ2-7; CDR3: CASSSFGTGSYEQYF; DNA: TGTGCCAGCAGCTCCTTTGGGACAGGATCCTACGAGCAGTACTTC
size: -; D: TRBD2; V: TRBV19; J: TRBJ2-2; CDR3: CASSISGIGELFF; DNA: TGTGCCAGTAGTATCAGCGGGATCGGGGAGCTGTTTTTT
size: -; D: TRBD1; V: TRBV10-3; J: TRBJ2-1; CDR3: CAISDKDRGLSYNEQFF; DNA: TGTGCCATCAGTGATAAGGACAGGGGCCTCTCCTACAATGAGCAGTTCTTC
size: -; D: TRBD1; V: TRBV28; J: TRBJ2-7; CDR3: CASSLLGQSSYEQYF; DNA: TGTGCCAGCAGTTTACTGGGACAGAGCTCCTACGAGCAGTACTTC
size: once; D: -; V: TRBV6-1; J: TRBJ1-2; CDR3: CASSWGQYGYTF; DNA: TGTGCCAGCAGCTGGGGGCAGTATGGCTACACCTTC
size: -; D: -; V: TRBV28; J: TRBJ1-3; CDR3: CASSFYLQVSGNTIYF; DNA: TGTGCCAGCAGTTTCTATCTCCAGGTCTCTGGAAACACCATATATTTT
size: -; D: TRBD1; V: TRBV10-3; J: TRBJ1-5; CDR3: CAISDGQGSQPQHF; DNA: TGTGCCATCAGCGACGGACAGGGGAGTCAGCCCCAGCATTTT
size: -; D: -; V: TRBV9; J: TRBJ2-2; CDR3: CASSGGAAPSTGELFF; DNA: TGTGCCAGCAGCGGTGGAGCGGCCCCCAGCACCGGGGAGCTGTTTTTT
size: few; D: TRBD1; V: TRBV29-1; J: TRBJ1-1; CDR3: CSVVRDRGRTEAFF; DNA: TGCAGCGTTGTGCGGGACAGGGGGCGCACTGAAGCTTTCTTT
size: -; D: -; V: TRBV29-1; J: TRBJ2-4; CDR3: CSGVGAAKNIQYF; DNA: TGCAGCGGGGTAGGGGCAGCCAAAAACATTCAGTACTTC
size: few; D: -; V: TRBV5-1; J: TRBJ1-1; CDR3: CASSPQGGNTEAFF; DNA: TGCGCCAGCTCCCCTCAGGGAGGGAACACTGAAGCTTTCTTT
size: -; D: -; V: TRBV30; J: TRBJ2-6; CDR3: CAWIWPAGANVLTF; DNA: TGTGCCTGGATTTGGCCCGCTGGGGCCAACGTCCTGACTTTC
size: -; D: -; V: TRBV2; J: TRBJ1-5; CDR3: CASNPGNQPQHF; DNA: TGTGCCAGCAATCCAGGAAATCAGCCCCAGCATTTT
size: -; D: TRBD1; V: TRBV7-2; J: TRBJ1-1; CDR3: CASSFALTGVEAFF; DNA: TGTGCCAGCAGCTTCGCTCTGACAGGGGTTGAAGCTTTCTTT
size: -; D: -; V: TRBV29-1; J: TRBJ2-2; CDR3: CSVVRNTGELFF; DNA: TGCAGCGTTGTTCGGAACACCGGGGAGCTGTTTTTT
size: -; D: -; V: TRBV7-9; J: TRBJ1-2; CDR3: CASSFTGGANYGYTF; DNA: TGTGCCAGCAGCTTCACGGGGGGGGCGAACTATGGCTACACCTTC
size: -; D: -; V: TRBV7-8; J: TRBJ1-2; CDR3: CASSAFPTRRAYYGYTF; DNA: TGTGCCAGCAGCGCCTTTCCAACACGGAGGGCATACTATGGCTACACCTTC
size: -; D: TRBD2; V: TRBV6-4; J: TRBJ2-1; CDR3: CASSGGGTSHYNEQFF; DNA: TGTGCCAGCAGTGGGGGTGGGACTAGCCACTACAATGAGCAGTTCTTC
size: -; D: -; V: TRBV19; J: TRBJ2-6; CDR3: CASGTASSGANVLTF; DNA: TGTGCCAGTGGGACTGCTAGCTCTGGGGCCAACGTCCTGACTTTC
size: -; D: -; V: TRBV7-9; J: TRBJ2-7; CDR3: CASTEMGQGEQYF; DNA: TGTGCCAGCACCGAAATGGGGCAGGGCGAGCAGTACTTC
size: -; D: TRBD1; V: TRBV6-6; J: TRBJ1-1; CDR3: CASSYGTVKNTEAFF; DNA: TGTGCCAGCAGTTACGGGACAGTGAAGAACACTGAAGCTTTCTTT
size: -; D: TRBD1; V: TRBV29-1; J: TRBJ2-3; CDR3: CSVARQGPIDTQYF; DNA: TGCAGCGTCGCTCGACAGGGCCCCATAGATACGCAGTATTTT
size: -; D: TRBD2; V: TRBV7-3; J: TRBJ2-2; CDR3: CASTWGSGGAELFF; DNA: TGTGCCAGCACCTGGGGATCGGGAGGAGCAGAGCTGTTTTTT
size: -; D: -; V: TRBV28; J: TRBJ1-2; CDR3: CASSLHLPSLYGYTF; DNA: TGTGCCAGCAGCCTTCACCTCCCCTCACTTTATGGCTACACCTTC
size: few; D: TRBD1; V: TRBV4-1; J: TRBJ1-1; CDR3: CASRTGGMNTEAFF; DNA: TGCGCCAGCAGGACAGGGGGAATGAACACTGAAGCTTTCTTT
size: -; D: TRBD2; V: TRBV27; J: TRBJ2-1; CDR3: CASSLWGGSAGGRMGQFF; DNA: TGTGCCAGCAGTTTGTGGGGGGGCTCGGCGGGGGGGCGAATGGGGCAGTTCTTC
size: -; D: TRBD2; V: TRBV29-1; J: TRBJ2-3; CDR3: CSVEGGLAGAADTQYF; DNA: TGCAGCGTTGAAGGTGGGCTAGCGGGAGCCGCAGATACGCAGTATTTT
size: once; D: -; V: TRBV11-3; J: TRBJ2-3; CDR3: CASSFVAGSTDTQYF; DNA: TGTGCCAGCAGCTTCGTGGCGGGGAGCACAGATACGCAGTATTTT
size: -; D: TRBD1; V: TRBV19; J: TRBJ1-2; CDR3: CASSSTGGNYGYTF; DNA: TGTGCCAGTAGTTCGACAGGGGGCAACTATGGCTACACCTTC
size: once; D: TRBD2; V: TRBV5-1; J: TRBJ2-7; CDR3: CASSPKGAGGYEQYF; DNA: TGCGCCAGCAGCCCGAAGGGCGCGGGGGGCTACGAGCAGTACTTC
size: -; D: -; V: TRBV28; J: TRBJ1-5; CDR3: CASSFPGGGQPQHF; DNA: TGTGCCAGCAGTTTTCCGGGGGGCGGTCAGCCCCAGCATTTT
size: few; D: -; V: TRBV7-2; J: TRBJ2-7; CDR3: CASSLSITPGEQYF; DNA: TGTGCCAGCAGCTTATCAATAACTCCGGGGGAGCAGTACTTC
size: -; D: TRBD2; V: TRBV7-2; J: TRBJ2-7; CDR3: CASSGLAGYEQYF; DNA: TGTGCCAGCAGCGGACTAGCGGGGTACGAGCAGTACTTC
size: -; D: -; V: TRBV19; J: TRBJ2-5; CDR3: CASSVLGGQETQYF; DNA: TGTGCCAGTAGTGTCCTGGGGGGACAGGAGACCCAGTACTTC
size: -; D: -; V: TRBV4-2; J: TRBJ1-5; CDR3: CASSQDEGRGGGQPQHF; DNA: TGTGCCAGCAGCCAAGATGAGGGGAGGGGTGGCGGTCAGCCCCAGCATTTT
size: -; D: TRBD1; V: TRBV7-3; J: TRBJ1-1; CDR3: CASSLTGTGRIPEAFF; DNA: TGTGCCAGCAGCTTAACCGGGACAGGGAGGATCCCTGAAGCTTTCTTT
size: -; D: TRBD2; V: TRBV7-3; J: TRBJ2-1; CDR3: CASSLQLAGAEQFF; DNA: TGTGCCAGCAGCTTGCAACTAGCGGGGGCTGAGCAGTTCTTC
size: -; D: -; V: TRBV7-9; J: TRBJ1-2; CDR3: CASSLLAGSLSNYGYTF; DNA: TGTGCCAGCAGCTTATTGGCGGGCAGCCTTTCTAACTATGGCTACACCTTC
size: -; D: -; V: TRBV7-9; J: TRBJ1-2; CDR3: CASSFQGGDYGYTF; DNA: TGTGCCAGCAGCTTTCAGGGTGGAGACTATGGCTACACCTTC
size: once; D: -; V: TRBV9; J: TRBJ2-1; CDR3: CASSVALGQPENEQFF; DNA: TGTGCCAGCAGCGTAGCATTGGGGCAACCTGAGAATGAGCAGTTCTTC
size: -; D: -; V: TRBV5-6; J: TRBJ2-5; CDR3: CASSLALRDTTRETQYF; DNA: TGTGCCAGCAGCTTGGCGCTCCGGGACACAACCAGGGAGACCCAGTACTTC
size: -; D: TRBD1; V: TRBV9; J: TRBJ2-2; CDR3: CASSVGTGAGELFF; DNA: TGTGCCAGCAGCGTGGGGACAGGGGCCGGGGAGCTGTTTTTT
size: -; D: TRBD1; V: TRBV2; J: TRBJ1-5; CDR3: CASSTGGNQPQHF; DNA: TGTGCCAGCTCGACAGGGGGAAATCAGCCCCAGCATTTT
size: -; D: -; V: TRBV29-1; J: TRBJ1-3; CDR3: CSGGHSGNTIYF; DNA: TGCAGCGGTGGCCACTCTGGAAACACCATATATTTT
size: -; D: -; V: TRBV5-1; J: TRBJ1-2; CDR3: CASSLAGSSNYGYTF; DNA: TGCGCCAGCAGCTTGGCAGGCAGCTCCAACTATGGCTACACCTTC
size: -; D: -; V: TRBV4-3; J: TRBJ1-4; CDR3: CASSQAYQGWNEKLFF; DNA: TGCGCCAGCAGCCAAGCGTACCAGGGGTGGAATGAAAAACTGTTTTTT
size: -; D: TRBD1; V: TRBV7-2; J: TRBJ2-7; CDR3: CASSSRTGGLGSYEQYF; DNA: TGTGCCAGCAGCTCCCGGACAGGGGGCCTCGGAAGCTACGAGCAGTACTTC
size: -; D: TRBD1; V: TRBV28; J: TRBJ1-2; CDR3: CASSTGTGDFGYTF; DNA: TGTGCCAGCAGTACCGGGACAGGGGATTTTGGCTACACCTTC
size: once; D: -; V: TRBV12-1; J: TRBJ2-1; CDR3: CASSFRIRREGRIHEQFF; DNA: TGTGCCAGCAGCTTTAGGATCCGGCGGGAGGGCCGAATCCATGAGCAGTTCTTC
size: -; D: TRBD1; V: TRBV7-2; J: TRBJ1-2; CDR3: CAISRDRGYGYTF; DNA: TGTGCCATCTCCCGGGACAGGGGGTATGGCTACACCTTC
size: -; D: TRBD1; V: TRBV2; J: TRBJ1-1; CDR3: CASTRTGPNTEAFF; DNA: TGTGCCAGCACCAGGACAGGGCCGAACACTGAAGCTTTCTTT
size: -; D: -; V: TRBV28; J: TRBJ2-3; CDR3: CASRTGDTQYF; DNA: TGTGCCAGCAGGACGGGGGATACGCAGTATTTT
size: -; D: -; V: TRBV7-6; J: TRBJ2-3; CDR3: CASSRPGEPDTQYF; DNA: TGTGCCAGCAGCCGTCCAGGGGAACCAGATACGCAGTATTTT